The 16 T cell receptor beta chains below were found in one sample sequenced in a study of graft-versus-host responses after intestinal transplantation. Measured with immunoSEQ multiplex PCR; TCRdb has only the in-frame clones, and not every one. This table holds roughly 97,000 clones, approximately 90% found once. The sequencing used PBMCs, collected about 460 days after intestinal transplant. The receptors derive from a human patient who received an intestinal transplant, so some T cells may come from the graft donor.

This clone occurred once. The chain links TRBV6-1 to TRBJ2-5, with D possibly being TRBD1 or TRBD2 (5 bases each). The closer fit of TRBJ2-7 to the DNA end suggests the J call may be wrong. CDR1 is MNHNS, CDR2 SASEGT, per germline. The CDR3 loop spans 13 amino acids. The CDR3 sequence is CASSVGGVSEQYF. CDR3 nucleotides: TGTGCCAGCAGTGTTGGGGGTGTCTCCGAGCAGTACTTC.

This sequence joins TRBV18 and TRBJ1-3, with TRBD1 matching over 8 bases. The V and J ends lost 3 bases and 14 bases, in that order; junction bases with no gene match: 6. CDR3 length: 12 residues. Germline V lookup: CDR1 KGHSH, CDR2 LQKENI. The CDR3 loop reads CASSPPDRVVYF. DNA of the CDR3: TGTGCCAGCTCACCCCCGGACAGGGTTGTATATTTT. Combining the CDR3 with reference TRBV18 and TRBJ1-3 gives the whole variable domain NAGVMQNPRHLVRRRGQEARLRCSPMKGHSHVYWYRQLPEEGLKFMVYLQKENIIDESGMPKERFSAEFPKEGPSILRIQQVVRGDSAAYFCASSPPDRVVYFGEGSWLTVV.

V is TRBV27 and J is TRBJ2-3, with D perhaps assigned TRBD1 or TRBD2 (6 bases each). The CDR3 contains 15 residues. Trimming left V 3 bases short and J 0 bases short, with 10 bases between. CDR1 is MNHEY, CDR2 SMNVEV, per germline (reference sequence). The CDR3 loop reads CASSFRGPSTDTQYF. CDR3 DNA sequence: TGTGCCAGCAGTTTCCGGGGGCCTAGCACAGATACGCAGTATTTT.

The V gene is TRBV5-6, the J gene TRBJ1-5; TRBD1 matches at 7 bases. The germline gives CDR1 SGHDT, CDR2 YYEEEE. The CDR3 length is 14 residues. With 0 bases clipped from V and 4 bases from J, the junction kept 1 base outside the gene matches. DNA of the CDR3: TGTGCCAGCAGCTTGGGGGGACAGAATCAGCCCCAGCATTTT. Translated: CASSLGGQNQPQHF.

As DNA, the CDR3 is TGCAGCCTCCTCCCTGAAGCTTTCTTT. Translating it yields CSLLPEAFF. The rearrangement links TRBV20-1 to TRBJ1-1, with D unclear. Germline V gene data show CDR1 as DFQATT and CDR2 as SNEGSKA (reference sequence). CDR3 length: 9 residues.

V usage is TRBV10-3 and J usage is TRBJ1-4; 8 nucleotides align to TRBD1. The CDR3 sequence is 14 residues long. Germline loops: CDR1 ENHRY, CDR2 SYGVKD. V gave up 6 bases and J gave up 8 bases; unmatched junction bases: 8. The CDR3 DNA sequence: TGTGCCATCAGCGCTCGACAGGGGTACGAAAAACTGTTTTTT. It specifies CAISARQGYEKLFF.

The chain is built from TRBV5-1 and TRBJ2-5; the D gene is possibly TRBD2 (6 bases). Near its end, the DNA agrees better with TRBJ2-7, so the J call may be wrong. The CDR3 consists of 13 residues. Germline V gives CDR1 SGHRS, CDR2 YFSETQ. The CDR3 DNA reads as TGCGCCAGCAGCTTGGGCGGGGCCTCCGAGCAGTACTTC. This gives the protein CASSLGGASEQYF.

The rearrangement uses TRBV19 and TRBJ1-6, with 7 bases identical to TRBD1. Germline CDR1 and CDR2: LNHDA and SQIVND (reference sequence). V lost 5 bases and J lost 10; bases outside the gene matches: 5. The CDR3 is made up of 13 amino acids. CDR3 amino acids: CASSRQGDSPLHF. The CDR3 DNA reads TGTGCCAGTAGTCGGCAGGGGGACTCACCCCTCCACTTT. Full variable domain (rest looked up from reference TRBV19 and TRBJ1-6): DGGITQSPKYLFRKEGQNVTLSCEQNLNHDAMYWYRQDPGQGLRLIYYSQIVNDFQKGDIAEGYSVSREKKESFPLTVTSAQKNPTAFYLCASSRQGDSPLHFGNGTRLTVT.

The chain is built from TRBV5-1 and TRBJ2-1; D not certain. The CDR3 contains 16 residues. Germline V gene lookup returns CDR1 SGHRS and CDR2 YFSETQ. V lost 3 bases and J 7 bases, leaving 20 bases between the germline ends. The CDR3 here is CASSSISGFRRNEQFF. CDR3 nucleotides: TGCGCCAGCAGCTCCATATCTGGTTTTCGTAGGAATGAGCAGTTCTTC.

The gene calls are TRBV6-6 and TRBJ1-6; weak D call: TRBD1 (5 bases). Germline V gene data show CDR1 as MNHNY and CDR2 as SVGAGI (reference sequence). The CDR3 is made up of 15 amino acids. The germline V and J ends were trimmed by 2 bases and 6 bases, with 11 bases remaining between them. The DNA for the CDR3 is TGTGCCAGCAGTTACGTATGGGGGATTAATTCACCCCTCCACTTT. This sequence encodes CASSYVWGINSPLHF.

This chain uses TRBV7-2 with TRBJ2-3; D uncertain. Germline loops: CDR1 SGHTA, CDR2 FQGNSA. V was trimmed by 5 bases and J by 2 bases, leaving 8 bases between them. This CDR3 comprises 13 residues. For the CDR3, the DNA is TGTGCCAGCAGCCCACGACTCACAGATACGCAGTATTTT. Protein product: CASSPRLTDTQYF.

The J gene is TRBJ2-7, the V gene TRBV19; no reliable D call. CDR3 size: 15 residues. Germline V CDR1 and CDR2: LNHDA, SQIVND (reference sequence). Trimming pared 6 bases from V and 0 bases from J, leaving 15 bases between. The CDR3 DNA reads as TGTGCCAGTAGATTATTGGACCGGAGCTCCTACGAGCAGTACTTC. The encoded protein is CASRLLDRSSYEQYF.

V is TRBV19 and J is TRBJ1-4, with D possibly TRBD1 on 6 matching bases. V was cut by 3 bases and J by 8 bases, with 19 bases left in between. This CDR3 is 16 amino acids long. Germline V gene lookup returns CDR1 LNHDA and CDR2 SQIVND (reference sequence). In DNA, the CDR3 is TGTGCCAGTAGTATTCTTGGGGCAGGGGCAGTAGAAAAACTGTTTTTT. It specifies CASSILGAGAVEKLFF.

V usage is TRBV9 and J usage is TRBJ1-5; D not certain. The V end was cut by 10 bases, the J end by 7 bases, with 12 bases between. The CDR3 is 11 amino acids. CDR1 and CDR2 (germline): SGDLS, YYNGEE. This chain's CDR3 is CAGQRRQPQHF. The CDR3 bases are TGTGCCGGCCAGAGGCGCCAGCCCCAGCATTTT.

This sequence joins TRBV6-1 and TRBJ1-2; tentative D call: TRBD1 (5 bases). CDR3 length equals 14 residues. V was trimmed by 1 base and J by 8 bases, leaving 14 bases between them. The germline CDR1 and CDR2 sequences are MNHNS and SASEGT. CDR3 bases: TGTGCCAGCAGTGAAGAGGCAGGGTCAGGCGGCTACACCTTC. Its translation: CASSEEAGSGGYTF.

The genes are TRBV7-3 and TRBJ2-3, with D unresolved. Trimming took 5 bases from V and 0 from J, leaving 9 bases between them. The CDR3 contains 14 residues. The germline V gene has CDR1 SGHTA and CDR2 FQGTGA. The CDR3 sequence is CASSLRASTDTQYF. DNA for the CDR3: TGTGCCAGCAGCCTCCGGGCTAGCACAGATACGCAGTATTTT.